In its sample, the clone carrying this T cell receptor (beta chain) was seen many times. CDR3 length: 17 amino acids. Germline values: CDR1 KGHSH, CDR2 LQKENI. V lost 2 bases, J lost 8 bases, and 17 bases stayed unmatched. The data were taken from a study of T cells after yellow fever vaccination. A single record per CDR3 protein comes from TCRdb applying MiXCR to the 5' RACE reads. Of about 130,000 distinct CDR3 sequences listed, 7.4% are singletons. The TCR was taken from a man aged 18 to 29 who received the YFV17D yellow fever vaccine. The chain employs TRBV18 and TRBJ1-1; TRBD1 aligns across 7 bases. Here the sequenced sample was CD4+ T cells sorted from PBMCs, taken 9 to 11 days after the first yellow fever vaccination. CDR3 sequence reads: CASSPSLYRDSNTEAFF. The CDR3 nucleotides are TGTGCCAGCTCACCAAGCCTGTATCGGGACAGTAATACAGAAGCTTTCTTT.